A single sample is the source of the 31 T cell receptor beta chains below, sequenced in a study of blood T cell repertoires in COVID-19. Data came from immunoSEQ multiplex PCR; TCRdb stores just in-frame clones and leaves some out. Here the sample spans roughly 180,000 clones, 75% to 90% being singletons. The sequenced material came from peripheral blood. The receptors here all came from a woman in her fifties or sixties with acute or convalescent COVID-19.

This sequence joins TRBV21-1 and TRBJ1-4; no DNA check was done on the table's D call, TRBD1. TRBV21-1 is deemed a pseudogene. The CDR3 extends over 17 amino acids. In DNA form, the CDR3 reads TGTGCCAGCAGCAAAGAGGTTGTGACAGGGCAGAATGAAAAACTGTTTTTT. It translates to CASSKEVVTGQNEKLFF.

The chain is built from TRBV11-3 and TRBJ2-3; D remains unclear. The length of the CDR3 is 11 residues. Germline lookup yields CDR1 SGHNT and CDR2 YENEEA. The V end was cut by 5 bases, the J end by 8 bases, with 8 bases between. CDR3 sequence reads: CASSLSLTQYF. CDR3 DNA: TGTGCCAGCAGCCTTTCCCTTACGCAGTATTTT.

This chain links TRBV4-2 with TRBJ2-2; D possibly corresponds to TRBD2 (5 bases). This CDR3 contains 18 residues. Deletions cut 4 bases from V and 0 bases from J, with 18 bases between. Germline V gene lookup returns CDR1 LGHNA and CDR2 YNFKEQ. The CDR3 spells CASSPWGVSSSNTGELFF. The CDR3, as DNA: TGTGCCAGCAGCCCGTGGGGAGTCAGCAGTTCGAACACCGGGGAGCTGTTTTTT.

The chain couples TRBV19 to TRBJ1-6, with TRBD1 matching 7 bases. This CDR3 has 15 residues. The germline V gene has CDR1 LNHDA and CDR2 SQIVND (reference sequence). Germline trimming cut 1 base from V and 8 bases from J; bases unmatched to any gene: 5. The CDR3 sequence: CASSIVGGADSPLHF. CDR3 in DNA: TGTGCCAGTAGTATAGTAGGGGGCGCGGATTCACCCCTCCACTTT.

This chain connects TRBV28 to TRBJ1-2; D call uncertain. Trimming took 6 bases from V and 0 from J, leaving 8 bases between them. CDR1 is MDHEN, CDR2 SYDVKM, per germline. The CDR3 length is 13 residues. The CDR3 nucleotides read TGTGCCAGCAGGGAAACAGCTAACTATGGCTACACCTTC. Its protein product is CASRETANYGYTF.

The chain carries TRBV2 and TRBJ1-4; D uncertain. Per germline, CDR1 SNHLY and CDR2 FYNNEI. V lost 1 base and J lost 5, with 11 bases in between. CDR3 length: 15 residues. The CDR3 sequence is CASSEEYRSNEKLFF. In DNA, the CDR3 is TGTGCCAGCAGTGAAGAATATCGGTCGAATGAAAAACTGTTTTTT.

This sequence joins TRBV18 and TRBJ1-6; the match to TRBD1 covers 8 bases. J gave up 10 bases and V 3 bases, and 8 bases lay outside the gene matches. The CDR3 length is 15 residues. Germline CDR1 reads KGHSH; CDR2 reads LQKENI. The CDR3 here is CASSPSGQGESPLHF. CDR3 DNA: TGTGCCAGCTCACCCTCCGGACAGGGAGAATCACCCCTCCACTTT.

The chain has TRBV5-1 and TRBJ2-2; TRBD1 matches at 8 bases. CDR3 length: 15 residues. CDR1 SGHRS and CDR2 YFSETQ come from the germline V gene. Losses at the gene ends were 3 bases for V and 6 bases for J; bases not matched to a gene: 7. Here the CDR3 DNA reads TGCGCCAGCAGCTCGGCAGGGGGCGCATCCGGGGAGCTGTTTTTT. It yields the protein CASSSAGGASGELFF. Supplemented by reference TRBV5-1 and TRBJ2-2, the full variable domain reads KAGVTQTPRYLIKTRGQQVTLSCSPISGHRSVSWYQQTPGQGLQFLFEYFSETQRNKGNFPGRFSGRQFSNSRSEMNVSTLELGDSALYLCASSSAGGASGELFFGEGSRLTVL.

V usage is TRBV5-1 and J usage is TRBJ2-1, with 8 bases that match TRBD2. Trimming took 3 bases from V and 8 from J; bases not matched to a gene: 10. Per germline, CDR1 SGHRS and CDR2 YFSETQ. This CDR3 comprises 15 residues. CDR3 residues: CASSSERGRSDEQFF. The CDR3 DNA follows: TGCGCCAGCAGCTCCGAGCGGGGGAGATCGGATGAGCAGTTCTTC.

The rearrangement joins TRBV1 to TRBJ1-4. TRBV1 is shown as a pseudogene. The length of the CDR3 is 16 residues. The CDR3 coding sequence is TGCACCAGCAGCCACCCGGAGGGGTCAACTAATGAAAAACTGTTTTTT. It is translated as CTSSHPEGSTNEKLFF.

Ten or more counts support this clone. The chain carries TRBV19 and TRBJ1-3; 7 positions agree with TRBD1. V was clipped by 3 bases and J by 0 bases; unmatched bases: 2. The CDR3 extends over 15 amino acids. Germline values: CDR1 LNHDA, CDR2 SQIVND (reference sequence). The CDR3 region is CASSMGQLSGNTIYF. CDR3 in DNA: TGTGCCAGTAGTATGGGACAGCTCTCTGGAAACACCATATATTTT.

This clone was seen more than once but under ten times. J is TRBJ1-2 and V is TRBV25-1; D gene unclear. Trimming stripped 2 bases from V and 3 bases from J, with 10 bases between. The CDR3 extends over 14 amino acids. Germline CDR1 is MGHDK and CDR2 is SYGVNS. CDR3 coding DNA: TGTGCCAGCAGTGAAAACGGGGTCTACTATGGCTACACCTTC. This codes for CASSENGVYYGYTF.

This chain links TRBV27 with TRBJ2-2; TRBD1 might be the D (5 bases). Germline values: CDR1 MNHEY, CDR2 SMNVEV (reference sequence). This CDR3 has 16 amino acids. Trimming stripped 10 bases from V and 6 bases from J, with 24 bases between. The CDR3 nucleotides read TGTGCCACCTCTCGAGGACGGCCCTTGGGGCCCGGGGAGCTGTTTTTT. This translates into CATSRGRPLGPGELFF.

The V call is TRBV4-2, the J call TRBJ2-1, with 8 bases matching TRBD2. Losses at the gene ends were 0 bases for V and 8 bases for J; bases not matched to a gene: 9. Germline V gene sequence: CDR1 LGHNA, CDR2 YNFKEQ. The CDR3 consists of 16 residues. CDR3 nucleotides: TGTGCCAGCAGCCAAGAGGCCGGACTAGCTTCCTATGAGCAGTTCTTC. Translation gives CASSQEAGLASYEQFF.

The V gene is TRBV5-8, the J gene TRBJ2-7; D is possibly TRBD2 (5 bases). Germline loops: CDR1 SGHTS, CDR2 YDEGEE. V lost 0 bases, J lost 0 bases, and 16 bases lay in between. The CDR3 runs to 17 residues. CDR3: CASSLANTWGASYEQYF. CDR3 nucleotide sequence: TGTGCCAGCAGCTTGGCCAACACCTGGGGAGCCTCCTACGAGCAGTACTTC.

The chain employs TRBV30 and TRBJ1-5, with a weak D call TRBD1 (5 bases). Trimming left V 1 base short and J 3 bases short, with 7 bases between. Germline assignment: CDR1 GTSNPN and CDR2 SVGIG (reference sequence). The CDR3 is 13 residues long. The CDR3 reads CAWSEGVNQPQHF. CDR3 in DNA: TGTGCCTGGAGTGAAGGGGTCAATCAGCCCCAGCATTTT.

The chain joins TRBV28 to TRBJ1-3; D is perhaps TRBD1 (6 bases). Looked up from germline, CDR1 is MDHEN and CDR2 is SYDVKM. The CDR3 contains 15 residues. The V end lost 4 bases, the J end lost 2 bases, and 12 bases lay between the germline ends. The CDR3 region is CASSSPQGPGNTIYF. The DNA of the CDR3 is TGTGCCAGCAGTTCTCCTCAGGGGCCTGGAAACACCATATATTTT.

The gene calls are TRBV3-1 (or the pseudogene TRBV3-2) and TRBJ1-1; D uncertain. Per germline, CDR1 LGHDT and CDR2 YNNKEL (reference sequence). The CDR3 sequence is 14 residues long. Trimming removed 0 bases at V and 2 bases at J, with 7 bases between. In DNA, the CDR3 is TGTGCCAGCAGCCAAGAGCTGACTAACACTGAAGCTTTCTTT. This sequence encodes CASSQELTNTEAFF.

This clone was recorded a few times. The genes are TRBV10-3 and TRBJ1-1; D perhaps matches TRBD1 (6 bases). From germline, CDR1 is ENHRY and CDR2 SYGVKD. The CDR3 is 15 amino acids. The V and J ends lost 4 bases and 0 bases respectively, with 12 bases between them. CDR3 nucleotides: TGTGCCATCAGTGCCCTGACAGGCTTGAACACTGAAGCTTTCTTT. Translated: CAISALTGLNTEAFF.

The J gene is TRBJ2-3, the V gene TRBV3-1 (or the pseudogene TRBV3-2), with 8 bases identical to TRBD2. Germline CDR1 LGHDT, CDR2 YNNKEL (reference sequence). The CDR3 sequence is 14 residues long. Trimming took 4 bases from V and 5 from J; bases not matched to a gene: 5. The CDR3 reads CASSRSGTGDTQYF. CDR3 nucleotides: TGTGCCAGCAGCCGTAGCGGGACGGGAGATACGCAGTATTTT.

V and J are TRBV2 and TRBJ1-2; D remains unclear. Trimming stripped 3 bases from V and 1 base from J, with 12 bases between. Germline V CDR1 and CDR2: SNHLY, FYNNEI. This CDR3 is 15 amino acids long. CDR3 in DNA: TGTGCCAGCAGTGATAGTGTGGGCCTTAACTATGGCTACACCTTC. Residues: CASSDSVGLNYGYTF.

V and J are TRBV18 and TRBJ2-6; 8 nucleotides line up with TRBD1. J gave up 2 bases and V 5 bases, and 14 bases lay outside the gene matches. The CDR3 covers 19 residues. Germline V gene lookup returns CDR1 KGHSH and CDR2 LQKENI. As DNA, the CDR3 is TGTGCCAGCTCATCAATATCACGTCAGGGGGCGGCTGGGGCCAACGTCCTGACTTTC. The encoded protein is CASSSISRQGAAGANVLTF. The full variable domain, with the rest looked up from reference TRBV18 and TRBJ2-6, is NAGVMQNPRHLVRRRGQEARLRCSPMKGHSHVYWYRQLPEEGLKFMVYLQKENIIDESGMPKERFSAEFPKEGPSILRIQQVVRGDSAAYFCASSSISRQGAAGANVLTFGAGSRLTVL.

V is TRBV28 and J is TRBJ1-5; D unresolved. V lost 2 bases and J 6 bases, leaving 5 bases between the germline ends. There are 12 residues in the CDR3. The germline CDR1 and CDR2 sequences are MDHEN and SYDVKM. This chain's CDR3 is CASSLMSQPQHF. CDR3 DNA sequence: TGTGCCAGCAGTTTAATGAGTCAGCCCCAGCATTTT.

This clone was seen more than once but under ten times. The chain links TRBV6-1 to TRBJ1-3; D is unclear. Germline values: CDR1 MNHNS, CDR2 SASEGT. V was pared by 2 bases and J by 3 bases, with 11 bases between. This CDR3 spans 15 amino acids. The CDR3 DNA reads TGTGCCAGCAGTGAACCGCCTTACATTGGAAACACCATATATTTT. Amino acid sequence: CASSEPPYIGNTIYF.

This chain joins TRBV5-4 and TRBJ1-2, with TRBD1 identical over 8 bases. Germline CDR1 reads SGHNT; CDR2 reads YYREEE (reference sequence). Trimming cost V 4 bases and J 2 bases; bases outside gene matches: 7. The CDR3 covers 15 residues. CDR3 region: CASSLLSGGNYGYTF. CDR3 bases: TGTGCCAGCAGCCTCCTTTCAGGGGGCAACTATGGCTACACCTTC.

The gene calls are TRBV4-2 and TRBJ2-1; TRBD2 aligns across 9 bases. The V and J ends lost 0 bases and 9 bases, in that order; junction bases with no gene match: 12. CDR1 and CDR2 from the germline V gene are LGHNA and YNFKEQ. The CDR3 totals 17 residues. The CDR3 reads CASSQEALAGVSGEQFF. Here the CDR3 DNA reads TGTGCCAGCAGCCAAGAGGCATTAGCGGGAGTAAGTGGTGAGCAGTTCTTC.

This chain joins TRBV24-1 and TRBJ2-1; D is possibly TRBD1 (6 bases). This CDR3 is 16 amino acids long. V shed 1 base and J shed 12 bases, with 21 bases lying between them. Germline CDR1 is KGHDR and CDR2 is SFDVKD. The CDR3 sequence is CATSDFGDNFSHGQFF. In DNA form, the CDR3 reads TGTGCCACCAGTGATTTCGGGGACAATTTTTCGCATGGGCAGTTCTTC.

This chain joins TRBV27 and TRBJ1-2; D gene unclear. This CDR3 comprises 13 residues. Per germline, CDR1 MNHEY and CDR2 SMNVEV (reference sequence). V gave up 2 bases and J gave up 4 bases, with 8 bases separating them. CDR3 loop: CASSLRGIYGYTF. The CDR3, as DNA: TGTGCCAGCAGTTTAAGAGGAATCTATGGCTACACCTTC.

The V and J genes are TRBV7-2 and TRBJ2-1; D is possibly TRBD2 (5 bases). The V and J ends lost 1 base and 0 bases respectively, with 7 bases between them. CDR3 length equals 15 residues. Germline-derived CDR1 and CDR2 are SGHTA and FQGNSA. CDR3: CASSLEAASYNEQFF. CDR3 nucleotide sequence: TGTGCCAGCAGCTTAGAAGCGGCCTCCTACAATGAGCAGTTCTTC.

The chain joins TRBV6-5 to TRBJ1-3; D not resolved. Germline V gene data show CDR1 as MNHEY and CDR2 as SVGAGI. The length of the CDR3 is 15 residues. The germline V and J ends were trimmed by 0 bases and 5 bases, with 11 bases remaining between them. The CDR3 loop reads CASSYSFAGRNTIYF. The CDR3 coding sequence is TGTGCCAGCAGTTACTCTTTCGCAGGCCGAAACACCATATATTTT.

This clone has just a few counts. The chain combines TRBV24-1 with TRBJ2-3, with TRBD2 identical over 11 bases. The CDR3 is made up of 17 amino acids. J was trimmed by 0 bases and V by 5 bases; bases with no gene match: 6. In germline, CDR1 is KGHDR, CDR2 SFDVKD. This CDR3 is CATSAMTSGTSTDTQYF. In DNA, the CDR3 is TGTGCCACCAGTGCCATGACTAGCGGGACTAGCACAGATACGCAGTATTTT.